Listed here are 30 T cell receptor beta chains from one sample, sequenced in a study of shared clonotypes between healthy human individuals. Generated by immunoSEQ multiplex PCR, the TCRdb table keeps only in-frame clones and is missing some. The table shows hundreds of thousands of clones, with 79% occurring only once. Sample: PBMCs. These receptors originate from a woman aged 40-49 years in good health. Some clones in this sample may be carry-over from other donors' samples.

The J gene is TRBJ2-3, the V gene TRBV30, with D perhaps given as TRBD1 or TRBD2 (5 bases each). The length of the CDR3 is 15 residues. Per the germline V gene, CDR1 is GTSNPN and CDR2 is SVGIG (reference sequence). Trimming removed 2 bases at V and 6 bases at J, with 18 bases between. CDR3 nucleotides: TGTGCCTGGAGTCATTACGGGGCACGGCGGGATACGCAGTATTTT. It codes for CAWSHYGARRDTQYF. The variable domain in full, with the rest retrieved from reference TRBV30 and TRBJ2-3, is SQTIHQWPATLVQPVGSPLSLECTVEGTSNPNLYWYRQAAGRGLQLLFYSVGIGQISSEVPQNLSASRPQDRQFILSSKKLLLSDSGFYLCAWSHYGARRDTQYFGPGTRLTVL.

In this sample, this clone turned up many times. The rearrangement links TRBV6-4 to TRBJ2-1; 7 bases are shared with TRBD2. The CDR3 has 15 residues. Unmatched junction bases numbered 1, after V lost 2 bases and J lost 0 bases. Germline V gene sequence: CDR1 MRHNA, CDR2 SNTAGT. The CDR3 bases are TGTGCCAGCAGTGACATAGCGGGCTCCTACAATGAGCAGTTCTTC. It encodes CASSDIAGSYNEQFF.

V gene TRBV2 combines with J gene TRBJ1-1, with D possibly being TRBD1 (5 bases). The CDR3 covers 13 residues. Between the trimmed V and J ends, which lost 7 bases and 2 bases, there was a span of 11 bases. The germline V gene encodes CDR1 SNHLY and CDR2 FYNNEI. The chain's CDR3 is CASMGQVNTEAFF. In DNA form, the CDR3 reads TGTGCCAGCATGGGGCAGGTAAACACTGAAGCTTTCTTT.

This chain joins TRBV19 and TRBJ1-5, with D perhaps TRBD1 (5 bases). The V and J ends lost 2 bases and 7 bases respectively, with 15 bases between them. The CDR3 is 15 residues long. CDR1 LNHDA and CDR2 SQIVND come from the germline V gene (reference sequence). CDR3 residues: CASSITTVGVQPQHF. CDR3 sequence (DNA): TGTGCCAGTAGTATAACCACCGTAGGGGTCCAGCCCCAGCATTTT.

The rearrangement uses TRBV11-2 and TRBJ2-7; TRBD1 aligns across 9 bases. The CDR3 runs 15 residues. Germline assignment: CDR1 SGHAT and CDR2 FQNNGV. J was trimmed by 3 bases and V by 3 bases; bases with no gene match: 6. This chain's CDR3 is CASSFLQGAFYEQYF. The CDR3 coding sequence is TGTGCCAGCAGCTTCCTACAGGGGGCCTTCTACGAGCAGTACTTC.

The chain employs TRBV11-2 and TRBJ2-3, with a possible D match to TRBD2 (6 bases). The CDR3 runs 14 residues. V was clipped by 5 bases and J by 2 bases, with 11 bases between them. Germline CDR1 reads SGHAT; CDR2 reads FQNNGV. The CDR3 spells CASSPGLHTDTQYF. The CDR3 region has the DNA TGTGCCAGCAGCCCGGGACTCCACACAGATACGCAGTATTTT.

J is TRBJ2-3 and V is TRBV5-1; D possibly corresponds to TRBD1 (6 bases). The germline gives CDR1 SGHRS, CDR2 YFSETQ. The CDR3 runs 15 residues. V was clipped by 7 bases and J by 0 bases, with 15 bases between them. The CDR3 loop reads CASGVTGLSTDTQYF. For the CDR3, the DNA is TGCGCCAGCGGCGTCACAGGGCTCAGCACAGATACGCAGTATTTT.

To note about this clone: Given a far larger clone just one base away, this is likely a sequencing read error. This sample includes further DNA sequences coding for the same CDR3. V gene TRBV29-1 combines with J gene TRBJ2-3; D is possibly TRBD2 (6 bases). V was trimmed by 2 bases and J by 5 bases, leaving 14 bases between them. CDR1 is SQVTM and CDR2 is ANQGSEA in the germline V gene. This CDR3 spans 14 amino acids. The CDR3 DNA reads as TGCAGCGTTGAATCTGCGGGATTACAAGATACGCAGTATTTT. Translated, it gives CSVESAGLQDTQYF.

This clone was seen just once. This sequence joins TRBV19 and TRBJ2-1, with TRBD2 identical over 7 bases. V dropped 3 bases and J dropped 4; count of bases not matched to a gene: 9. This CDR3 comprises 16 residues. Germline CDR1 is LNHDA and CDR2 is SQIVND (reference sequence). The CDR3 DNA reads as TGTGCCAGTAGTATTTTGGCTAGCGGCAATTACAATGAGCAGTTCTTC. Residues: CASSILASGNYNEQFF. The whole variable domain, filled in from reference TRBV19 and TRBJ2-1, reads DGGITQSPKYLFRKEGQNVTLSCEQNLNHDAMYWYRQDPGQGLRLIYYSQIVNDFQKGDIAEGYSVSREKKESFPLTVTSAQKNPTAFYLCASSILASGNYNEQFFGPGTRLTVL.

This chain uses TRBV7-9 with TRBJ2-7; 10 bases align to TRBD1. The ends lost 4 bases at V and 3 bases at J; junction bases unmatched: 9. CDR3 length: 16 amino acids. The germline gives CDR1 SEHNR, CDR2 FQNEAQ (reference sequence). The CDR3 DNA sequence: TGTGCCAGCAGCTCAATCGCCGGGACAGGGGTCTACGAGCAGTACTTC. Translating gives CASSSIAGTGVYEQYF.

V is TRBV5-1 and J is TRBJ1-2; 11 bases fit TRBD1. The CDR3 is 15 residues long. J gave up 4 bases and V 4 bases, and 6 bases lay outside the gene matches. Germline V gene sequence: CDR1 SGHRS, CDR2 YFSETQ. CDR3 coding DNA: TGCGCCAGCAGCACCGGGACAGGGGGAGGCTATGGCTACACCTTC. As protein: CASSTGTGGGYGYTF.

The rearrangement joins TRBV5-1 to TRBJ2-1, with 7 positions matching TRBD2. CDR3 size: 17 residues. Germline V gene data show CDR1 as SGHRS and CDR2 as YFSETQ. V was pared by 4 bases and J by 7 bases, with 17 bases of the junction left unmatched. The CDR3 DNA follows: TGCGCCAGCAGCCACGCAACTAGCAGTGGGAGGGGAAATGAGCAGTTCTTC. It yields the protein CASSHATSSGRGNEQFF.

This chain links TRBV7-6 with TRBJ1-1, with no clear D. Deletions cut 1 base from V and 1 base from J, with 10 bases between. This CDR3 contains 15 residues. Germline CDR1 and CDR2: SGHVS and FNYEAQ. CDR3 loop: CASSLVGPENTEAFF. The DNA for the CDR3 is TGTGCCAGCAGCTTAGTCGGGCCAGAGAACACTGAAGCTTTCTTT.

This clone was seen ten or more times. At the DNA level, this CDR3 is encoded by other sequences in the same sample as well. The chain carries TRBV5-1 and TRBJ2-1, with 13 bases matching TRBD2. With V trimmed by 4 bases and J by 4 bases, 5 bases remained unmatched. Per germline, CDR1 SGHRS and CDR2 YFSETQ. The CDR3 is made up of 16 amino acids. CDR3 region: CASSLGTSGIYNEQFF. The DNA for the CDR3 is TGCGCCAGCAGCCTTGGGACTAGCGGGATTTACAATGAGCAGTTCTTC.

The count of this clone is one. This chain links TRBV9 with TRBJ2-7; D is ambiguous. Looked up from germline, CDR1 is SGDLS and CDR2 is YYNGEE. This CDR3 is 11 amino acids long. V lost 6 bases and J lost 1, with 5 bases in between. This CDR3 is CASNWSYEQYF. Written as DNA, the CDR3 is TGTGCCAGCAACTGGTCCTACGAGCAGTACTTC.

Regarding this clone: Other nucleotide sequences from this sample produce the same CDR3. The rearrangement uses TRBV5-4 and TRBJ2-3; unclear D gene. The CDR3 runs to 14 residues. Per germline, CDR1 SGHNT and CDR2 YYREEE (reference sequence). V lost 0 bases and J lost 2, with 7 bases in between. In DNA form, the CDR3 reads TGTGCCAGCAGCTTGGATGTCTCCACAGATACGCAGTATTTT. Its translation: CASSLDVSTDTQYF.

This clone was detected a few times. This rearrangement joins TRBV2 to TRBJ1-2, with D tentatively TRBD1 (5 bases). V lost 6 bases, J lost 7 bases, and 15 bases lay in between. This CDR3 spans 13 amino acids. Germline CDR1 reads SNHLY; CDR2 reads FYNNEI. DNA for the CDR3: TGTGCCAGCAGGAGGGGTACCCTTTTTGGCTACACCTTC. This gives the protein CASRRGTLFGYTF.

The V call is TRBV9, the J call TRBJ1-3, with a possible D match to TRBD1 (6 bases). Germline values: CDR1 SGDLS, CDR2 YYNGEE. The CDR3 runs to 16 residues. The V and J ends lost 0 bases and 0 bases respectively, with 10 bases between them. The CDR3 loop reads CASSVETGLSGNTIYF. Here the CDR3 DNA reads TGTGCCAGCAGCGTAGAGACAGGTCTCTCTGGAAACACCATATATTTT.

The chain joins TRBV4-1 to TRBJ2-3; no clear D. V lost 3 bases and J 1 base, leaving 17 bases between the germline ends. The germline CDR1 and CDR2 sequences are MGHRA and YSYEKL. This CDR3 is built from 17 residues. The CDR3 DNA reads TGCGCCAGCAGCCACTCCGCACCGGGTTGGGGCACAGATACGCAGTATTTT. Translated, it gives CASSHSAPGWGTDTQYF.

The J gene is TRBJ2-1, the V gene TRBV1; TRBD2 was called by the table and not checked on the DNA. TRBV1 is a recognized pseudogene. The CDR3 extends over 14 amino acids. CDR3 sequence (DNA): TGCACCATCGTAGCGGGTTATCGTGACAATGAGCAGTTCTTC. The encoded protein is CTIVAGYRDNEQFF.

This chain uses TRBV7-2 with TRBJ2-3; D gene uncertain. The germline gives CDR1 SGHTA, CDR2 FQGNSA. V lost 4 bases and J 14 bases, leaving 19 bases between the germline ends. CDR3 length equals 13 residues. CDR3: CASSSPHDPTAYF. Here the CDR3 DNA reads TGTGCCAGCAGCTCCCCCCACGACCCTACTGCGTATTTT.

The rearrangement links TRBV11-2 to TRBJ2-7; D might be TRBD2 (6 bases). Per the germline V gene, CDR1 is SGHAT and CDR2 is FQNNGV. V was pared by 8 bases and J by 0 bases, with 8 bases between. The length of the CDR3 is 12 residues. The CDR3 region has the DNA TGTGCCAGCGGGGGGAGCTCCTACGAGCAGTACTTC. This translates into CASGGSSYEQYF.

The chain joins TRBV5-6 to TRBJ1-2, with TRBD1 identical over 7 bases. The CDR3 totals 14 residues. CDR1 SGHDT and CDR2 YYEEEE come from the germline V gene. The junction had 8 bases not matched to a gene; V was cut back by 2 bases and J by 7 bases. This chain's CDR3 is CASSFRGDRGGYTF. The CDR3 nucleotides read TGTGCCAGCAGCTTCCGGGGGGACAGAGGTGGCTACACCTTC.

The rearrangement joins TRBV2 to TRBJ2-7; D might be TRBD1 or TRBD2, each matching 6 bases. CDR1 and CDR2 from the germline V gene are SNHLY and FYNNEI. V gave up 0 bases and J gave up 5 bases, with 17 bases separating them. The CDR3 extends over 16 amino acids. The CDR3 sequence is CASSEALGGWIDEQYF. The CDR3 DNA sequence: TGTGCCAGCAGTGAAGCGTTGGGGGGCTGGATAGACGAGCAGTACTTC.

The V gene is TRBV19, the J gene TRBJ2-7, with a possible D match to TRBD2 (6 bases). The V gene's germline CDR1 is LNHDA and CDR2 SQIVND (reference sequence). The CDR3 runs 13 residues. V lost 5 bases to trimming and J lost 5 bases, with 13 bases between them. The CDR3 DNA reads TGTGCCAGTAGTCCCCACCTAGCGAACGAGCAGTACTTC. Translated: CASSPHLANEQYF. The full variable domain, its missing parts supplied by reference TRBV19 and TRBJ2-7, is DGGITQSPKYLFRKEGQNVTLSCEQNLNHDAMYWYRQDPGQGLRLIYYSQIVNDFQKGDIAEGYSVSREKKESFPLTVTSAQKNPTAFYLCASSPHLANEQYFGPGTRLTVT.

The chain is built from TRBV6-5 and TRBJ2-1, with unresolved D. The V gene lost 6 bases and the J gene lost 5 bases, with 11 bases spanning the gap. The CDR3 spans 13 residues. In germline, CDR1 is MNHEY, CDR2 SVGAGI. CDR3 loop: CASRDPNNNEQFF. The CDR3 DNA reads TGTGCCAGCAGGGACCCCAACAACAATGAGCAGTTCTTC.

The chain couples TRBV27 to TRBJ2-1; D possibly corresponds to TRBD1 (6 bases). Germline V gene data show CDR1 as MNHEY and CDR2 as SMNVEV (reference sequence). CDR3 size: 15 residues. V dropped 2 bases and J dropped 5 bases, with 13 bases sitting between them. The CDR3 here is CASSLEGDYDNEQFF. The DNA for the CDR3 is TGTGCCAGCAGTTTAGAGGGGGATTACGACAATGAGCAGTTCTTC.

Concerning this clone itself: A single base is all that separates this from a far larger clone, so a read error is likely. CDR3 bases: TGTGCCAGCAGCTTATCAGGGCGGACCGGGGAGCTGTTTTTT. It encodes CASSLSGRTGELFF. The V call is TRBV11-2, the J call TRBJ2-2; the D gene is possibly TRBD1 (5 bases). From germline, CDR1 is SGHAT and CDR2 FQNNGV. This CDR3 comprises 14 residues. V dropped 2 bases and J dropped 5 bases, with 9 bases sitting between them.

This rearrangement joins TRBV6-4 to TRBJ2-1; 7 positions agree with TRBD2. CDR3 length equals 13 residues. The V segment lost 3 bases and the J segment 5 bases; nucleotides outside the gene matches: 1. Germline CDR1 and CDR2: MRHNA and SNTAGT. The CDR3 reads CASSEREHNEQFF. CDR3 DNA: TGTGCCAGCAGTGAGCGGGAGCACAATGAGCAGTTCTTC.

The J gene is TRBJ1-2, the V gene TRBV28, with D unclear. The V and J ends lost 4 bases and 4 bases respectively, with 7 bases between them. Germline V gives CDR1 MDHEN, CDR2 SYDVKM. The length of the CDR3 is 12 residues. The CDR3 loop is CASSSGPYGYTF. The CDR3 DNA follows: TGTGCCAGCAGTTCCGGTCCCTATGGCTACACCTTC.